This TCR beta chain stems from a study of blood T cell repertoires in COVID-19. Across the whole study: Sites across the United States, Italy and Spain contributed samples from acute and convalescent COVID-19.

This clone has more than one count but fewer than ten. The Seattle patients joined while their infection was active and were tracked longitudinally afterward. The CDR3 totals 15 residues. Germline CDR1 reads LNHDA; CDR2 reads SQIVND (reference sequence). The germline V and J ends were trimmed by 8 bases and 8 bases, with 19 bases remaining between them. Libraries were prepared by immunoSEQ multiplex PCR; TCRdb keeps only in-frame clonotypes and omits some of them. The sample includes more than 85,000 clones, around nine tenths of them seen just once. Sequenced material: peripheral blood. V and J are TRBV19 and TRBJ1-6, with D tentatively TRBD1 (5 bases). This TCR derives from a woman between 50 and 59 years old with COVID-19, enrolled during active disease. CDR3 DNA sequence: TGTGCCAGTTGTTCCCCCGGGACGGGGGATTCACCCCTCCACTTT. Translating it yields CASCSPGTGDSPLHF.